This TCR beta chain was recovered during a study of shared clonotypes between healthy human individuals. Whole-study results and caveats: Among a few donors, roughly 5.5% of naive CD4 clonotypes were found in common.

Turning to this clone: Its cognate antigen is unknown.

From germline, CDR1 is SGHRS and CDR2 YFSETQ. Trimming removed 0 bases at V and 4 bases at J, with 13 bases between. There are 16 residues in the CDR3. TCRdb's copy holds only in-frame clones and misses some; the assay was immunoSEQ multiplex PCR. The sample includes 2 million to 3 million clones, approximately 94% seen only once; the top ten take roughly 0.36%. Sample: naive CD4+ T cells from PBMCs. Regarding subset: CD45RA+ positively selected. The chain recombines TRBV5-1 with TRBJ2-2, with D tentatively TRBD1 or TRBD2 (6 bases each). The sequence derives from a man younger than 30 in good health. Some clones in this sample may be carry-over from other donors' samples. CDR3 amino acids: CASSLGPGGGTGELFF. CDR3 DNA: TGCGCCAGCAGCTTGGGACCCGGAGGGGGCACCGGGGAGCTGTTTTTT. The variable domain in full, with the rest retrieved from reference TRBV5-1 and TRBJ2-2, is KAGVTQTPRYLIKTRGQQVTLSCSPISGHRSVSWYQQTPGQGLQFLFEYFSETQRNKGNFPGRFSGRQFSNSRSEMNVSTLELGDSALYLCASSLGPGGGTGELFFGEGSRLTVL.